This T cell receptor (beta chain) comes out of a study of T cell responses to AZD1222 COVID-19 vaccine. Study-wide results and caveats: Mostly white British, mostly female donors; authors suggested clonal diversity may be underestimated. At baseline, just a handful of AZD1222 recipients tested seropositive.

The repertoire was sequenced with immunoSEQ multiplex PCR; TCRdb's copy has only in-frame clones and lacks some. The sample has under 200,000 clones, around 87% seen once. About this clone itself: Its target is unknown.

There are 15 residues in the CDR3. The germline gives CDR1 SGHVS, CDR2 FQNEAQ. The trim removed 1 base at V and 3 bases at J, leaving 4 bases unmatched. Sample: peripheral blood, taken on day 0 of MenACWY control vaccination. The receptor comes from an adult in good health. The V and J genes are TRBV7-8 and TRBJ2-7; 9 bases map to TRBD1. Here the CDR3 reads CASSLGSGQGYEQYF. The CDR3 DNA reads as TGTGCCAGCAGCTTAGGATCGGGACAGGGCTACGAGCAGTACTTC.